What follows is one T cell receptor beta chain and its context. This clonotype was detected many times. This receptor's antigen is unknown. Base qualities are missing; no much larger clone stands one base away. Ophthalmopathy patients had moderately to severely active disease, Clinical Activity Score of at least 3, NOSPECS grade of at least 4, and duration under 3 months. Exclusion was applied to patients with uncontrolled infections, other autoimmune diseases, pregnancy or lactation. Diagnoses relied on clinical symptoms, serum thyroxine and TRAb, thyroid ultrasound and orbital computed tomography. PBMCs were separated from roughly 9.6 ml of fresh peripheral blood using Ficoll-Paque density gradient centrifugation. Trizol reagent was used to extract total RNA, and RNA quality was then checked on an Agilent 2100 Bioanalyzer. This entry is derived from a study of T cells in Graves' hyperthyroidism and ophthalmopathy (dated by TCRdb to about 2019). At the level of the whole study: Peripheral blood samples were taken at the time of initial diagnosis, prior to any treatment. A discovery cohort of approximately 100 patients, roughly 40 with Graves' ophthalmopathy and more than 55 with stable Graves' hyperthyroidism, was used to find distinguishing TCR V-J signatures. Prospective prediction of ophthalmopathy was tested in an independent validation cohort of approximately 19 hyperthyroidism patients and 17 patients who later progressed to ophthalmopathy. The roughly 90 discovery patients were divided at random into training and test sets in a 7:3 ratio. Thyroid tissue and blood T-cell repertoires from six Graves' hyperthyroidism patients were also compared in the study. Once sampling was done, hyperthyroidism patients were given methimazole at a starting dose of 30 mg daily, whereas ophthalmopathy patients were given high-dose intravenous methylprednisolone. According to the paper, TCR Vbeta CDR3 sequencing was carried out on 135 peripheral blood samples, which came from fewer than 50 ophthalmopathy, roughly 75 hyperthyroidism and around 17 progressor patients. Paper-wide results and their limitations: In validation, progression to ophthalmopathy was predicted by the model with 70.59% sensitivity and approximately 78% specificity, a median of about 6.8 months before onset. A 13 V-J signature model separated ophthalmopathy from stable hyperthyroidism, with around 88% sensitivity and 81.08% specificity in cross-validation and 80%/75% in testing. Blood samples also contained most of the expanded thyroid clonotypes (frequency above 0.001), which suggests that blood repertoires may reflect thyroid immune responses. Sample size was not statistically predetermined, and investigators were not blinded to group allocation.

TCR beta CDR3 regions were amplified from RNA transcripts. The first round of RT-PCR for the TCR CDR3 was performed with the HTBI primer set and the Qiagen OneStep RT-PCR kit. A second multiplex PCR round built the libraries, followed by size selection and purification. Sequencing of the libraries was done on an Illumina HiSeq2000 using paired-end 100 bp reads. In the paper's pipeline: SOAPnuke was used to process the raw data, with reads discarded if the reads contained adapters or uncalled bases, had a mean Phred below 15, or lacked an exact constant-primer or identifier match. COPE v1.2.5 was used to merge the high-quality paired reads, and each unique nucleotide sequence was defined as a clonotype. MiTCR v1.1 was used to align clonotypes to the IMGT TRBV, TRBD and TRBJ reference segments. Analysis was restricted to V-J combinations with a frequency above 0.0001, which covered approximately 99% of repertoires. The TCS score was defined as F50 (clonal expansion) divided by E x V (chaos), with BLOSUM62-based TCRdist calculated between CDR3 peptides within each V-J. Welch's t-statistics and random forest reduced fewer than 550 V-J features to 13, which were used in a naive Bayes classifier (R e1071). The Morisita-Horn index was used to measure how similar the thyroid and blood repertoires were. TCRdb reanalyzed the raw reads on its own, using fastp at Q25 for trimming and MiXCR for clone calling, and kept in-frame beta chains. Identical CDR3 protein sequences are pooled into one entry, listed with their most common genes and DNA. Clone size and V and J calls follow TCRdb, not the original study. The sample table holds hundreds of thousands of distinct CDR3 sequences, of which over 12% were seen once. Of the sample, about 4.5% is held by the ten largest clones.

The V end loses 3 bases and the J end loses 5 bases, and a stretch of 20 bases separates them. There are 17 amino acids in the CDR3, from cysteine to phenylalanine inclusive. Only the CDR3 DNA is retained, 51 bases long and in frame from the first base. The CDR1 and CDR2 encoded by the germline V gene (reference sequence) are LNHDA and SQIVND. Sequencing used blood. The chain is made from TRBV19 and TRBJ1-5; the D gene is possibly TRBD1, with 6 bases matching. The sequence was obtained from a woman aged 40 to 55 with Graves' ophthalmopathy. The DNA sequence is given as TGTGCCAGTAGTATTTACGGTGTCATACCAGGGGATCAGCCCCAGCATTTT. This gives the protein CASSIYGVIPGDQPQHF.